This entry lists 10 T cell receptor beta chains sequenced from one sample in a study of blood T cell repertoires in COVID-19. Method: immunoSEQ multiplex PCR; TCRdb's copy keeps in-frame clones and lacks some. The sample carries roughly 59,000 clones, about four fifths recorded once. The sequenced material came from peripheral blood. The receptors were gathered from a woman of 80 years or more with acute or convalescent COVID-19.

This chain uses TRBV6-5 with TRBJ2-7, with D possibly TRBD2 on 6 matching bases. Trimming took 4 bases from V and 6 from J, leaving 13 bases between them. The germline gives CDR1 MNHEY, CDR2 SVGAGI. The CDR3 spans 13 residues. CDR3 amino acids: CASSLAGRGEQYF. The CDR3 nucleotides are TGTGCCAGCAGTTTGGCGGGGCGAGGCGAGCAGTACTTC.

The genes are TRBV24-1 and TRBJ2-5, with 10 positions matching TRBD2. The junction had 23 bases not matched to a gene; V was cut back by 12 bases and J by 5 bases. CDR1 KGHDR and CDR2 SFDVKD come from the germline V gene. The CDR3 is 18 amino acids. The CDR3 spells CAPLPSLLAGNMKETQYF. CDR3 nucleotide sequence: TGTGCCCCCTTACCATCCCTACTAGCGGGAAATATGAAGGAGACCCAGTACTTC.

The V gene is TRBV28, the J gene TRBJ1-1; 8 bases map to TRBD1. V shed 5 bases, J shed 7 bases, and the junction held 9 bases outside the gene matches. The V gene's germline CDR1 is MDHEN and CDR2 SYDVKM. The CDR3 is made up of 14 amino acids. CDR3 amino acids: CASSLDRVVLEAFF. The CDR3 DNA is TGTGCCAGCAGTCTGGACAGGGTAGTTCTTGAAGCTTTCTTT.

CDR3 residues: CASSIGTSGVSDTQYF. DNA for the CDR3: TGTGCCAGCAGCATCGGGACTAGCGGGGTCTCAGATACGCAGTATTTT. V and J are TRBV7-9 and TRBJ2-3, with TRBD2 matching over 13 bases. Germline lookup yields CDR1 SEHNR and CDR2 FQNEAQ (reference sequence). With 5 bases clipped from V and 4 bases from J, the junction kept 6 bases outside the gene matches. The CDR3 has 16 amino acids.

V is TRBV9 and J is TRBJ2-7, with TRBD2 matching 10 bases. In germline, CDR1 is SGDLS, CDR2 YYNGEE. V gave up 4 bases and J gave up 0 bases; unmatched junction bases: 4. The CDR3 loop spans 15 amino acids. The CDR3 DNA reads as TGTGCCAGCAGCTTGGGACTAGCGTACTCCTACGAGCAGTACTTC. Translation: CASSLGLAYSYEQYF.

CDR3 nucleotides: TGTGCCAGCAGTGGCAATAGACAGGAGAAGTTCTCCTACAATGAGCAGTTCTTC. The encoded protein is CASSGNRQEKFSYNEQFF. The V and J genes are TRBV25-1 and TRBJ2-1; possible D gene TRBD1, 6 bases. Germline V gene data show CDR1 as MGHDK and CDR2 as SYGVNS. The CDR3 is made up of 18 amino acids. The V end was cut by 4 bases, the J end by 0 bases, with 19 bases between.

This chain connects TRBV18 to TRBJ2-2; D is uncertain. Germline V gene lookup returns CDR1 KGHSH and CDR2 LQKENI. V was cut by 0 bases and J by 6 bases, with 8 bases left in between. The CDR3 sequence is 14 residues long. CDR3 amino acids: CASSPPPGSGELFF. CDR3 in DNA: TGTGCCAGCTCACCACCTCCCGGGTCCGGGGAGCTGTTTTTT.

The chain links TRBV6-4 to TRBJ2-2; D is perhaps TRBD2 (7 bases). The germline gives CDR1 MRHNA, CDR2 SNTAGT. Trimming cost V 4 bases and J 3 bases, with 15 bases left between them. CDR3 length: 16 residues. CDR3 bases: TGTGCCAGCAGTGTCGAGGGGGGGCTCGACACCGGGGAGCTGTTTTTT. Amino acid sequence: CASSVEGGLDTGELFF.

The chain uses TRBV6-5 and TRBJ1-2; D perhaps matches TRBD1 (5 bases). V was trimmed by 0 bases and J by 5 bases, leaving 7 bases between them. The CDR3 is 13 amino acids. Germline CDR1 MNHEY, CDR2 SVGAGI. CDR3 loop: CASSYSGLYGYTF. In nucleotides, the CDR3 is TGTGCCAGCAGTTACTCGGGGCTTTATGGCTACACCTTC.

V usage is TRBV5-1 and J usage is TRBJ2-7, with 12 bases that match TRBD2. The germline gives CDR1 SGHRS, CDR2 YFSETQ. The CDR3 is 16 amino acids. After removal of 4 bases from V and 2 bases from J, the junction contained 7 bases not matched to a gene. CDR3 residues: CASSPMTSGGTYEQYF. The CDR3 coding sequence is TGCGCCAGCAGCCCAATGACTAGCGGGGGAACCTACGAGCAGTACTTC. Using reference TRBV5-1 and TRBJ2-7 for the parts outside the CDR3, the full variable domain is KAGVTQTPRYLIKTRGQQVTLSCSPISGHRSVSWYQQTPGQGLQFLFEYFSETQRNKGNFPGRFSGRQFSNSRSEMNVSTLELGDSALYLCASSPMTSGGTYEQYFGPGTRLTVT.